This T cell receptor (beta chain) was documented in a study of early T cells in non-severe SARS-CoV-2 infection. The CDR3 is made up of 15 amino acids. Trimming cost V 2 bases and J 4 bases; bases outside gene matches: 8. Germline lookup yields CDR1 KGHSH and CDR2 LQKENI. From the 5' RACE reads, TCRdb called clonotypes with MiXCR, one entry per CDR3 protein. The table lists some 54,000 distinct CDR3 sequences, roughly a tenth of them singletons. This clonotype was observed a few times. Its antigen is not identified. Notes on the study in general: Sequences matched to VDJdb favored anti-spike CD8 responses, while private and CD4 specificities were missed.

The genes are TRBV18 and TRBJ2-7; TRBD2 matches 7 bases. The sequence derives from an adult who was a healthcare worker with PCR-confirmed SARS-CoV-2 infection or an uninfected control (not recorded which). The specimen was whole blood. For the CDR3, the DNA is TGTGCCAGCTCACCATTGACTAGCTCGGGGTACGAGCAGTACTTC. It codes for CASSPLTSSGYEQYF.